The 2 T cell receptor beta chains below were found in one sample sequenced in a study of T cell changes during pregnancy in multiple sclerosis. Sequenced by immunoSEQ multiplex PCR; TCRdb stores in-frame clones only, minus some. The table records some 44,000 clones, roughly 85% of them present only once. The input for sequencing was CD4+ T cells from peripheral blood mononuclear cells, taken after pregnancy. The receptors come from a female donor with multiple sclerosis, enrolled in a pregnancy study.

J is TRBJ1-6 and V is TRBV27; tentatively, D is TRBD1 (5 bases). From germline, CDR1 is MNHEY and CDR2 SMNVEV (reference sequence). This CDR3 is 12 amino acids long. Trimming took 4 bases from V and 11 from J, leaving 9 bases between them. CDR3 residues: CASSWRGAPLHF. The CDR3 DNA sequence: TGTGCCAGCAGTTGGCGGGGGGCACCCCTCCACTTT.

This clone has a single count. The V call is TRBV19, the J call TRBJ1-4; 8 nucleotides agree with TRBD1. Germline V gene lookup returns CDR1 LNHDA and CDR2 SQIVND (reference sequence). The junction had 7 bases not matched to a gene; V was cut back by 6 bases and J by 4 bases. This CDR3 has 15 residues. CDR3 protein: CASRTDRGYNEKLFF. CDR3 coding DNA: TGTGCCAGTAGGACCGACAGGGGTTATAATGAAAAACTGTTTTTT. The full variable domain, its missing parts supplied by reference TRBV19 and TRBJ1-4, is DGGITQSPKYLFRKEGQNVTLSCEQNLNHDAMYWYRQDPGQGLRLIYYSQIVNDFQKGDIAEGYSVSREKKESFPLTVTSAQKNPTAFYLCASRTDRGYNEKLFFGSGTQLSVL.